The entry below gives a single T cell receptor (beta chain) sequence along with its context. The data belong to a study of OX40 agonist ivuxolimab in advanced cancers. The germline V gene encodes CDR1 MGHDK and CDR2 SYGVNS. This CDR3 spans 17 amino acids. The V end lost 0 bases, the J end lost 3 bases, and 15 bases lay between the germline ends. The data were produced by immunoSEQ multiplex PCR, yet TCRdb's version contains in-frame clones alone and is incomplete. In the table there are over 45,000 clones, around 80% of which are singletons. The clonotype was recovered from an adult with an advanced solid tumor such as melanoma, head and neck, liver or kidney cancer. This chain connects TRBV25-1 to TRBJ1-3; the D is unclear. The specimen comprised CD4+ or CD8+ T cells sorted from blood, sampled in a trial of the OX40 agonist ivuxolimab. The CDR3 coding sequence is TGTGCCAGCAGTGAATATGAAGGCGGAGAGGTTGGAAACACCATATATTTT. As protein: CASSEYEGGEVGNTIYF.